One and the same sample provided the 10 T cell receptor beta chains below, sequenced in a study of CD8+CD57+ T cells in acquired aplastic anemia. Genomic DNA, serving as template, underwent TCR beta VDJ and CDR3 profiling. MiXCR was run by TCRdb on the reads, yielding one entry per CDR3 protein. The repertoire holds 150,000 to 200,000 distinct CDR3 sequences, 55% to 70% seen once, with about 41% in the top ten. The sequencing input was sorted CD4+, CD8+, or CD8+CD57+ T cells (not recorded which) from PBMCs. These receptors all stem from a human donor in good health.

The chain is built from TRBV20-1 and TRBJ1-2, with 7 bases that match TRBD1. V shed 6 bases, J shed 4 bases, and the junction held 14 bases outside the gene matches. The CDR3 has 15 residues. Germline CDR1 is DFQATT and CDR2 is SNEGSKA (reference sequence). In DNA, the CDR3 is TGCAGTGCCCCAACCCCGACAGGGTGGGGCTATGGCTACACCTTC. Its translation is CSAPTPTGWGYGYTF.

In this sample, this clonotype turned up a few times. The V and J genes are TRBV7-9 and TRBJ1-2; possibly TRBD1 for D (6 bases). V lost 3 bases, J lost 6 bases, and 11 bases lay in between. The CDR3 sequence is 13 residues long. The germline V gene has CDR1 SEHNR and CDR2 FQNEAQ (reference sequence). The CDR3 loop reads CASSFGGQNGYTF. CDR3 coding DNA: TGTGCCAGCAGCTTCGGGGGGCAAAATGGCTACACCTTC.

The rearrangement joins TRBV7-2 to TRBJ1-6, with a weak D call TRBD1 (5 bases). The CDR3 runs to 15 residues. Germline CDR1 SGHTA, CDR2 FQGNSA. V was cut by 5 bases and J by 7 bases, with 15 bases left in between. CDR3 sequence reads: CASSPRAGYNSPLHF. CDR3 coding DNA: TGTGCCAGCAGCCCTAGGGCAGGGTACAATTCACCCCTCCACTTT.

Comments on this clonotype: Possible read error: a much larger clone is one base away. The chain employs TRBV19 and TRBJ2-1; 7 nucleotides line up with TRBD1. Germline-derived CDR1 and CDR2 are LNHDA and SQIVND (reference sequence). This CDR3 is built from 16 residues. The CDR3: CASSTELGGSHNEQFF. Written as DNA, the CDR3 is TGTGCCAGTAGTACGGAGCTAGGGGGCTCCCACAATGAGCAGTTCTTC.

The chain combines TRBV20-1 with TRBJ1-2; no firm D call. The CDR3 consists of 13 residues. Trimming removed 3 bases at V and 4 bases at J, with 12 bases between. The germline CDR1 and CDR2 sequences are DFQATT and SNEGSKA (reference sequence). CDR3 amino acids: CSASSIMAYGYTF. The DNA of the CDR3 is TGCAGTGCTAGTTCAATCATGGCCTATGGCTACACCTTC.

With respect to this clonotype: The junction departs from the called germline gene at one end, perhaps through a read error. The chain employs TRBV24-1 and TRBJ2-2, with D possibly TRBD2 on 5 matching bases. From germline, CDR1 is KGHDR and CDR2 SFDVKD. This CDR3 has 14 residues. CDR3 DNA: TGTGCCGCCAGTGATAACCTAACACCGGGAGAGCTGTTTTTT. The encoded protein is CAASDNLTPGELFF.

This chain joins TRBV6-4 and TRBJ2-1; D may be TRBD2 (7 bases). Germline CDR1 is MRHNA and CDR2 is SNTAGT. The V gene lost 5 bases and the J gene lost 7 bases, with 12 bases spanning the gap. The CDR3 is 13 residues long. This chain's CDR3 is CASSRGAVNEQFF. The CDR3 region has the DNA TGTGCCAGCAGTCGGGGGGCGGTTAATGAGCAGTTCTTC.

The rearrangement links TRBV10-2 to TRBJ1-2, with TRBD1 matching over 8 bases. V gave up 0 bases and J gave up 8 bases; unmatched junction bases: 5. CDR1 and CDR2 (germline): WSHSY, SAAADI. CDR3 length: 14 residues. DNA of the CDR3: TGCGCCAGCAGTGAGTCCCAGGGGGCGCGGGGCTACACCTTC. Translating gives CASSESQGARGYTF.

As for this clonotype: Its ends do not fully match the called genes, so a read error is possible. The chain joins TRBV7-9 to TRBJ2-5; D may be TRBD2 (6 bases). The germline V gene encodes CDR1 SEHNR and CDR2 FQNEAQ (reference sequence). The CDR3 contains 15 residues. The CDR3 region is CASSLRRDLQETRYF. The DNA for the CDR3 is TGTGCCAGCAGCCTAAGGCGGGACCTTCAAGAGACCCGGTACTTC.

Ten or more counts support this clonotype. The chain combines TRBV4-3 with TRBJ2-7, with D possibly called TRBD1 or TRBD2 (5 bases each). Germline assignment: CDR1 LGHNA and CDR2 YSLEER. The CDR3 sequence is 14 residues long. Deletions cut 1 base from V and 2 bases from J, with 9 bases between. The CDR3 DNA sequence: TGCGCCAGCAGCCAAGCCCGAGGGGCCTACGAGCAGTACTTC. Its protein product is CASSQARGAYEQYF.